This entry describes one TCR beta chain. The sample originates from a study of T cell changes during pregnancy in multiple sclerosis. The data were produced by immunoSEQ multiplex PCR, yet TCRdb's version contains in-frame clones alone and is incomplete. The table includes some 59,000 clones, roughly nine tenths detected once. Germline V gene sequence: CDR1 MNHEY, CDR2 SMNVEV (reference sequence). This CDR3 comprises 15 residues. V shed 10 bases and J 8 bases; nucleotides not matched to a gene: 16. This receptor was identified in a female donor with multiple sclerosis, enrolled in a pregnancy study. Sequenced material: peripheral blood, taken in the first trimester of pregnancy. This chain connects TRBV27 to TRBJ2-1; 8 nucleotides align to TRBD1. As DNA, the CDR3 is TGTGCCACCGCAGGGGGCATAGGGCAGTACGATGAGCAGTTCTTC. Its protein is CATAGGIGQYDEQFF.